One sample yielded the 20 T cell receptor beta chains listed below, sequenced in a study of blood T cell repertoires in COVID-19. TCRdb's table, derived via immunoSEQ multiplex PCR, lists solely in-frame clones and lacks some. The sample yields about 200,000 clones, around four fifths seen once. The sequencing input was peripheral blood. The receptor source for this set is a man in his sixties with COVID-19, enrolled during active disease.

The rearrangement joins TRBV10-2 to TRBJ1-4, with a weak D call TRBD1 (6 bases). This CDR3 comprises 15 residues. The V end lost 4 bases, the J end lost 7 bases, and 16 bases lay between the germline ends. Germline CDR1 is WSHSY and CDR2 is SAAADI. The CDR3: CASSGAGTSGEKLFF. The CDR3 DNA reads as TGCGCCAGCAGTGGAGCAGGGACAAGTGGTGAAAAACTGTTTTTT.

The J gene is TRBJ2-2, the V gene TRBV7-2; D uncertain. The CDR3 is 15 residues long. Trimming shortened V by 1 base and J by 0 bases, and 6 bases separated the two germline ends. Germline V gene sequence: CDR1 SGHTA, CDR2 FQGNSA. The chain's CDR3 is CASSLGRTNTGELFF. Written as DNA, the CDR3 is TGTGCCAGCAGCTTAGGCAGGACGAACACCGGGGAGCTGTTTTTT.

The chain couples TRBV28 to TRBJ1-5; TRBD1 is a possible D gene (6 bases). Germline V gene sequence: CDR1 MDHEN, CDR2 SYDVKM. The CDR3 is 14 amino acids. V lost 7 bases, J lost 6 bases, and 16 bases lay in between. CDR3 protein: CASISGGPSQPQHF. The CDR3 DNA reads TGTGCCAGCATTTCGGGGGGGCCCAGTCAGCCCCAGCATTTT.

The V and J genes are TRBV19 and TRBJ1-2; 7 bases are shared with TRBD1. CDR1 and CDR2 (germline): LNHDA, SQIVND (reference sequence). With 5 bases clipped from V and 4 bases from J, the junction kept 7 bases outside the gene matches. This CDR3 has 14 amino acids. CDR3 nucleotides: TGTGCCAGTAGTTATTCCGGGACAGCCTATGGCTACACCTTC. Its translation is CASSYSGTAYGYTF.

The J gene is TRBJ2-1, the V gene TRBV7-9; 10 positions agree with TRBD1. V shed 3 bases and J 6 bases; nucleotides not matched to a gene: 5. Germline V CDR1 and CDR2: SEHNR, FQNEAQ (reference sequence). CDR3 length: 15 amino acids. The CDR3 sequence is CASSLGTGVGNEQFF. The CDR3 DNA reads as TGTGCCAGCAGCTTGGGGACAGGGGTAGGCAATGAGCAGTTCTTC.

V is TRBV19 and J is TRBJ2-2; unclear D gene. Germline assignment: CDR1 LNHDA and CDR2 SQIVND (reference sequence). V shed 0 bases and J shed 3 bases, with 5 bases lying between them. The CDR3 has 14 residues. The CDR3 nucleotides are TGTGCCAGTAGTATAGATCGGGACACCGGGGAGCTGTTTTTT. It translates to CASSIDRDTGELFF.

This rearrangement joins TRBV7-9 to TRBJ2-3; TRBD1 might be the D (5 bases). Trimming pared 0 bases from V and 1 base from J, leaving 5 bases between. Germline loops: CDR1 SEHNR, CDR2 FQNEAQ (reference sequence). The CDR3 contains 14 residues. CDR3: CASSLAGGTDTQYF. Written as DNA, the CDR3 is TGTGCCAGCAGCTTAGCAGGGGGCACAGATACGCAGTATTTT. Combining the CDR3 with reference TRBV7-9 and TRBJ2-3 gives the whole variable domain DTGVSQNPRHKITKRGQNVTFRCDPISEHNRLYWYRQTLGQGPEFLTYFQNEAQLEKSRLLSDRFSAERPKGSFSTLEIQRTEQGDSAMYLCASSLAGGTDTQYFGPGTRLTVL.

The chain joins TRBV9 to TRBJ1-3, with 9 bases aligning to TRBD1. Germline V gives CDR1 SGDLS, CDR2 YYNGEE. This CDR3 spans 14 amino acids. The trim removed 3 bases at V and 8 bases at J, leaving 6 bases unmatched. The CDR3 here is CASSAGQGRDTIYF. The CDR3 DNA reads TGTGCCAGCAGCGCCGGACAGGGGCGAGACACCATATATTTT.

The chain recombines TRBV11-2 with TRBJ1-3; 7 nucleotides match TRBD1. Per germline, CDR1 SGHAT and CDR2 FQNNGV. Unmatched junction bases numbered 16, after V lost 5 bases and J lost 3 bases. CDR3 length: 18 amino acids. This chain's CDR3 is CASSPRPPEGAFGNTIYF. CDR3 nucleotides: TGTGCCAGCAGCCCCCGACCCCCCGAGGGGGCTTTTGGAAACACCATATATTTT.

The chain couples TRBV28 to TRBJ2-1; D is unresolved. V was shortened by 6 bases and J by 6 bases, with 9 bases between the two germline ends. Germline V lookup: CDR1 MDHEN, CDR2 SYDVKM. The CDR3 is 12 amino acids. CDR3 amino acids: CASSHGFNEQFF. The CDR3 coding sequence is TGTGCCAGCAGCCACGGTTTCAATGAGCAGTTCTTC.

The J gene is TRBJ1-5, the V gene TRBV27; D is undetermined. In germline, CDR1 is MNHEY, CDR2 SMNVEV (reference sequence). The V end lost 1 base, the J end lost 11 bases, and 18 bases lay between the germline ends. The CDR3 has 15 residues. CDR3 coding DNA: TGTGCCAGCAGTTTATTCCGGGTCCAAACTAGCGCCCAGCATTTT. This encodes CASSLFRVQTSAQHF.

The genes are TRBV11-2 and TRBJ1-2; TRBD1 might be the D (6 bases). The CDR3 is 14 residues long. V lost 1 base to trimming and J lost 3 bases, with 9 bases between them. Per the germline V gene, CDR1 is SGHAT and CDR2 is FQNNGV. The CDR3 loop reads CASSLVDSDYGYTF. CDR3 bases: TGTGCCAGCAGCTTAGTGGACAGCGACTATGGCTACACCTTC. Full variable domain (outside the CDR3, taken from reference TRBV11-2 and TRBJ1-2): EAGVAQSPRYKIIEKRQSVAFWCNPISGHATLYWYQQILGQGPKLLIQFQNNGVVDDSQLPKDRFSAERLKGVDSTLKIQPAKLEDSAVYLCASSLVDSDYGYTFGSGTRLTVV.

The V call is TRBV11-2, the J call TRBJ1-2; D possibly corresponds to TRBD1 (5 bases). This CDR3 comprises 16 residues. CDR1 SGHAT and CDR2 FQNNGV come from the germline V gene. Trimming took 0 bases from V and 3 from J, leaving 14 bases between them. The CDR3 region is CASSLDSGGYHYGYTF. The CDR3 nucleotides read TGTGCCAGCAGCTTAGATAGTGGGGGGTATCACTATGGCTACACCTTC. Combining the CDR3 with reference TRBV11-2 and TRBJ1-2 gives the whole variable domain EAGVAQSPRYKIIEKRQSVAFWCNPISGHATLYWYQQILGQGPKLLIQFQNNGVVDDSQLPKDRFSAERLKGVDSTLKIQPAKLEDSAVYLCASSLDSGGYHYGYTFGSGTRLTVV.

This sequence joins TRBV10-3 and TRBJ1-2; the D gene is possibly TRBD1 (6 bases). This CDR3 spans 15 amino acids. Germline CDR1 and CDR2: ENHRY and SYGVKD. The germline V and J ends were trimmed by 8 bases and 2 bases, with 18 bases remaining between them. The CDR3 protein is CAIAKGETRNYGYTF. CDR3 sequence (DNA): TGTGCCATCGCCAAGGGGGAGACCCGAAACTATGGCTACACCTTC.

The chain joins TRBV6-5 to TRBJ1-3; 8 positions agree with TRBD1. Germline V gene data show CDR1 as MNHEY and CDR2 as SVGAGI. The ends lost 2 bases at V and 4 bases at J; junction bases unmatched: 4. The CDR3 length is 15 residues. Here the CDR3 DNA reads TGTGCCAGCAGTTACGGGACAGGTCTCGGAAACACCATATATTTT. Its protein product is CASSYGTGLGNTIYF.

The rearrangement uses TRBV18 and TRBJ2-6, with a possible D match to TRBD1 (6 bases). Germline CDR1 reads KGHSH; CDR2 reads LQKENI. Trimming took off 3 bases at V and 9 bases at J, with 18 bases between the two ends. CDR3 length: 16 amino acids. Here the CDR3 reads CASSPDYRAANNVLTF. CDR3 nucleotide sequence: TGTGCCAGCTCACCGGATTACAGGGCTGCTAACAACGTCCTGACTTTC.

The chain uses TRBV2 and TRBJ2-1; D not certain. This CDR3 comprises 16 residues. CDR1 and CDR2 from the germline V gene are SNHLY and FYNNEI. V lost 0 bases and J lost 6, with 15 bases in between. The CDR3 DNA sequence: TGTGCCAGCAGTGAAGCGCTTCGGGTCGACTCCAATGAGCAGTTCTTC. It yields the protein CASSEALRVDSNEQFF.

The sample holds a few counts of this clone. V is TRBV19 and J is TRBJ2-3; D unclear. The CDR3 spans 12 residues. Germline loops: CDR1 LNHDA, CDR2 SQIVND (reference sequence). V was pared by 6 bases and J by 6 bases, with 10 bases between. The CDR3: CASRSLGDTQYF. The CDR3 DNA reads TGTGCCAGTAGGTCTCTTGGCGATACGCAGTATTTT.

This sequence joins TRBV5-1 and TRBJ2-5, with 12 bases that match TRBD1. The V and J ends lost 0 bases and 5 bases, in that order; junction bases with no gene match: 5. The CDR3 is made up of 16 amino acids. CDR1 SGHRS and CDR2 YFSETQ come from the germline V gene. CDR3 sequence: CASSLAGTGGSETQYF. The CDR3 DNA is TGCGCCAGCAGCTTGGCCGGGACAGGGGGCTCGGAGACCCAGTACTTC.

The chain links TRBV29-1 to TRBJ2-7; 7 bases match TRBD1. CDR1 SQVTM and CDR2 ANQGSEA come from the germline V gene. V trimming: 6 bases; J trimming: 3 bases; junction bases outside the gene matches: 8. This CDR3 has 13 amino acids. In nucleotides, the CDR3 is TGCAGCGTCACTAGGACAGGTAACTACGAGCAGTACTTC. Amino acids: CSVTRTGNYEQYF.